This passage covers 4 T cell receptor beta chains from one sample sequenced in a study of blood T cell repertoires in COVID-19. The assay was immunoSEQ multiplex PCR, and TCRdb's table has in-frame clones only and misses some. The table includes about 200,000 clones, 89% detected once. Sample: PBMCs or T cells enriched from blood (not recorded which). These receptors were collected from a woman aged 30 to 39 with acute COVID-19.

This clone was seen only a few times. The J gene is TRBJ1-4, the V gene TRBV4-1; D may be TRBD1 (6 bases). This CDR3 has 15 residues. The germline CDR1 and CDR2 sequences are MGHRA and YSYEKL. Trimming shortened V by 0 bases and J by 5 bases, and 10 bases separated the two germline ends. Here the CDR3 reads CASSQDRGVNEKLFF. CDR3 in DNA: TGCGCCAGCAGCCAAGACAGGGGAGTGAATGAAAAACTGTTTTTT.

The J gene is TRBJ1-2, the V gene TRBV28, with D perhaps TRBD1 (6 bases). Germline CDR1 MDHEN, CDR2 SYDVKM. V shed 5 bases and J shed 4 bases, with 14 bases lying between them. CDR3 length: 14 residues. The CDR3 protein is CASSRSGAIYGYTF. The CDR3 bases are TGTGCCAGCAGTCGTTCAGGGGCAATCTATGGCTACACCTTC.

This clone was seen a few times. The genes are TRBV7-2 and TRBJ1-2, with D unresolved. Germline assignment: CDR1 SGHTA and CDR2 FQGNSA. The CDR3 sequence is 13 residues long. Between the trimmed V and J ends, which lost 3 bases and 8 bases, there was a span of 13 bases. CDR3: CASSLATPGGYTF. The CDR3 DNA follows: TGTGCCAGCAGCTTGGCCACCCCGGGAGGCTACACCTTC. The whole variable domain, remainder taken from reference TRBV7-2 and TRBJ1-2, is GAGVSQSPSNKVTEKGKDVELRCDPISGHTALYWYRQSLGQGLEFLIYFQGNSAPDKSGLPSDRFSAERTGGSVSTLTIQRTQQEDSAVYLCASSLATPGGYTFGSGTRLTVV.

The chain couples TRBV6-5 to TRBJ2-2; 10 bases are a match to TRBD1. Germline CDR1 and CDR2: MNHEY and SVGAGI. This CDR3 has 13 amino acids. V shed 10 bases, J shed 6 bases, and the junction held 5 bases outside the gene matches. This CDR3 is CAITGQGAGELFF. The CDR3 region has the DNA TGTGCCATAACAGGACAGGGGGCCGGGGAGCTGTTTTTT.